This T cell receptor beta chain originates from a study of response to subunit inactivated influenza vaccine. Study-level findings and limits: T cells newly recruited by each seasonal influenza vaccination are few, the authors suggested.

A word on this clonotype: The antigen remains undetermined.

CDR1 DFQATT and CDR2 SNEGSKA come from the germline V gene (reference sequence). V gave up 0 bases and J gave up 1 base; unmatched junction bases: 7. The CDR3 spans 17 residues. TCRdb analysed the RT-PCR reads with MiXCR anew, one entry per CDR3 protein. The profile covers about 500,000 distinct CDR3 sequences, with 16% appearing a single time and roughly 3.1% taken by the ten largest. The chain uses TRBV20-1 and TRBJ2-2; 8 bases fit TRBD1. The clonotype comes from a man between 50 and 70 years old who received an inactivated influenza vaccine. The material sequenced was CD4+ T cells sorted from PBMCs, taken approximately 25 months after vaccination. CDR3 residues: CSARDPRDRRNTGELFF. In DNA form, the CDR3 reads TGCAGTGCTAGAGATCCCCGGGACAGGAGGAACACCGGGGAGCTGTTTTTT.